Following are 2 T cell receptor beta chains from one sample sequenced in a study of blood T cell repertoires in COVID-19. The table came from immunoSEQ multiplex PCR; TCRdb's copy has only in-frame clones and leaves some out. The data hold roughly 250,000 clones, with approximately 90% observed a single time. Specimen: peripheral blood. The source of these receptors is a woman between 35 and 50 years old with acute or convalescent COVID-19.

The J gene is TRBJ1-1, the V gene TRBV5-6; D unclear. Trimming left V 6 bases short and J 4 bases short, with 19 bases between. This CDR3 is built from 15 residues. Germline lookup yields CDR1 SGHDT and CDR2 YYEEEE. The CDR3 sequence: CASILGYSGFTEAFF. CDR3 nucleotides: TGTGCCAGCATCCTTGGTTATTCGGGGTTCACTGAAGCTTTCTTT.

The gene calls are TRBV15 and TRBJ1-2; D might be TRBD1 (6 bases). V dropped 0 bases and J dropped 6 bases, with 14 bases sitting between them. Germline CDR1 is LNHNV and CDR2 is YYDKDF (reference sequence). The CDR3 covers 15 residues. The CDR3 is CATSREVQGRDGYTF. The CDR3 DNA is TGTGCCACCAGCAGAGAAGTTCAGGGGAGGGATGGCTACACCTTC.